The 23 T cell receptor beta chains below were found in one sample sequenced in a study of T cells in narcolepsy (dated by TCRdb to the late 2010s). Receptors were amplified or captured by the immunoSEQ multiplex PCR assay. TCRdb took this table from immuneACCESS and kept in-frame rearrangements with V and J called. Such tables lack part of the clones; where checked against another copy, unresolved V genes explain under half of the gap, and the rest is unexplained. The sample table shows around 42,000 clones, and approximately 89% are seen once. The top ten clones comprise around 1.2% of the sample. Material for sequencing was CD45RA- memory CD4+ T cells from PBMCs. The cell subset or site tag for this specimen amounts to: memory T cells sorted ex vivo from peripheral blood. The origin of the receptors is a human donor with narcolepsy.

The chain uses TRBV7-8 and TRBJ1-2; perhaps TRBD1 as D (5 bases). The V end was cut by 1 base, the J end by 8 bases, with 14 bases between. CDR3 length: 14 residues. Germline V lookup: CDR1 SGHVS, CDR2 FQNEAQ. The CDR3 coding sequence is TGTGCCAGCAGCTTAGGCAGGATGGGGACCGGCTACACCTTC. Translation: CASSLGRMGTGYTF.

About this clone: At one end, the junction sequence differs from germline, possibly due to a read error. Other DNA sequences from this sample encode an identical CDR3 as well. The genes are TRBV5-1 and TRBJ1-1; D not resolved. There are 14 residues in the CDR3. The germline V gene encodes CDR1 SGHRS and CDR2 YFSETQ. CDR3 sequence reads: CASSLVTENTEAFF. As DNA, the CDR3 is TGTGCCAGCAGCTTGGTTACCGAGAACACTGAAGCTTTCTTT.

CDR3 protein: CASRNGLASTDTQYF. The CDR3 DNA follows: TGCGCCAGCAGAAATGGACTAGCGAGCACAGATACGCAGTATTTT. The gene calls are TRBV4-1 and TRBJ2-3; 9 bases line up with TRBD2. Trimming cost V 6 bases and J 0 bases; bases outside gene matches: 4. This CDR3 spans 15 amino acids. Germline CDR1 MGHRA, CDR2 YSYEKL.

The count of this clone is one. V is TRBV5-1 and J is TRBJ1-2; TRBD1 agrees at 11 bases. J was trimmed by 4 bases and V by 5 bases; bases with no gene match: 7. The CDR3 sequence is 15 residues long. Germline values: CDR1 SGHRS, CDR2 YFSETQ. Here the CDR3 reads CASRITGTGGYGYTF. CDR3 DNA: TGCGCCAGCAGGATTACCGGGACAGGGGGCTATGGCTACACCTTC.

Details on this clone: A junction boundary mismatches the germline segment, possibly from a read error. The V call is TRBV10-3, the J call TRBJ2-7, with TRBD1 matching over 8 bases. CDR3 size: 14 residues. Germline values: CDR1 ENHRY, CDR2 SYGVKD. The CDR3 protein is CAISAGTGAYEQYF. The CDR3 coding sequence is TGTGCCATAAGTGCGGGGACAGGTGCCTACGAGCAGTACTTC.

The V and J genes are TRBV6-5 and TRBJ1-5, with D unclear. Germline V gives CDR1 MNHEY, CDR2 SVGAGI. The V end lost 0 bases, the J end lost 5 bases, and 11 bases lay between the germline ends. The CDR3 consists of 15 residues. CDR3 in DNA: TGTGCCAGCAGTTACTCTCGAGATATGTATCAGCCCCAGCATTTT. Residues: CASSYSRDMYQPQHF.

The V gene is TRBV5-6, the J gene TRBJ2-3, with 10 bases fitting TRBD2. Per the germline V gene, CDR1 is SGHDT and CDR2 is YYEEEE. V dropped 6 bases and J dropped 2; count of bases not matched to a gene: 6. The CDR3 length is 15 residues. CDR3 sequence (DNA): TGTGCCAGCAAGATTAGCGGGAGGCCCACAGATACGCAGTATTTT. Amino acids: CASKISGRPTDTQYF.

This clone was seen just once. The chain combines TRBV2 with TRBJ2-3; D could derive from TRBD1 or TRBD2 (5 bases each). Germline V CDR1 and CDR2: SNHLY, FYNNEI. V shed 1 base and J shed 10 bases, with 6 bases lying between them. The CDR3 totals 11 residues. CDR3: CASSEGDPQYF. The CDR3 DNA reads TGTGCCAGCAGTGAAGGGGACCCGCAGTATTTT.

The V and J genes are TRBV30 and TRBJ1-5, with a weak D call TRBD1 (6 bases). With 0 bases removed from V and 6 bases from J, the gap between germline ends came to 9 bases. CDR3 length equals 13 residues. In germline, CDR1 is GTSNPN, CDR2 SVGIG (reference sequence). The CDR3 here is CAWSVGGGQPQHF. The DNA of the CDR3 is TGTGCCTGGAGTGTTGGAGGGGGTCAGCCCCAGCATTTT.

V usage is TRBV5-8 and J usage is TRBJ1-5; 10 bases match TRBD1. CDR1 SGHTS and CDR2 YDEGEE come from the germline V gene. The CDR3 covers 13 residues. The V gene end was trimmed by 5 bases and the J gene end by 9 bases; junction bases not matched to a gene: 5. In nucleotides, the CDR3 is TGTGCCAGCAGGGACAGGGGGTCGAGGCCCCAGCATTTT. Its protein product is CASRDRGSRPQHF.

This chain connects TRBV6-6 to TRBJ2-3, with D possibly matching TRBD2 (5 bases). The germline V and J ends were trimmed by 5 bases and 8 bases, with 17 bases remaining between them. CDR1 and CDR2 from the germline V gene are MNHNY and SVGAGI (reference sequence). The CDR3 contains 14 residues. CDR3 protein: CASSALDLASTQYF. CDR3 bases: TGTGCCAGCAGTGCTCTCGATCTAGCCAGTACGCAGTATTTT.

The J gene is TRBJ1-5, the V gene TRBV6-5, with D unclear. Germline CDR1 is MNHEY and CDR2 is SVGAGI. Trimming shortened V by 5 bases and J by 2 bases, and 10 bases separated the two germline ends. The CDR3 sequence is 14 residues long. CDR3 sequence reads: CASSTNSGNQPQHF. CDR3 coding DNA: TGTGCCAGCAGTACAAACAGCGGCAATCAGCCCCAGCATTTT.

V and J are TRBV18 and TRBJ2-5; D remains ambiguous. TRBJ2-7 explains the end of the DNA better; the J call may be wrong. CDR3 size: 13 residues. Germline CDR1 reads KGHSH; CDR2 reads LQKENI. CDR3 residues: CASSPTATSEQYF. CDR3 DNA sequence: TGTGCCAGCTCACCAACGGCCACCAGCGAGCAGTACTTC.

This rearrangement joins TRBV1 to TRBJ2-1; the listed D gene, TRBD2, was not tested against the DNA. TRBV1 is an annotated pseudogene. The CDR3 has 18 amino acids. The CDR3 protein is CTSSPRPSGGFSYNEQFF. CDR3 DNA sequence: TGCACCAGCAGCCCTAGACCCAGCGGGGGCTTCTCCTACAATGAGCAGTTCTTC.

The rearrangement joins TRBV19 to TRBJ2-5; 8 positions match TRBD2. Per germline, CDR1 LNHDA and CDR2 SQIVND (reference sequence). CDR3 length: 15 residues. With 3 bases clipped from V and 4 bases from J, the junction kept 7 bases outside the gene matches. Here the CDR3 reads CASSISAGGGETQYF. CDR3 sequence (DNA): TGTGCCAGTAGTATCTCGGCGGGAGGAGGAGAGACCCAGTACTTC.

The gene calls are TRBV28 and TRBJ1-5; possible D gene TRBD1, 5 bases. CDR3 length equals 14 residues. CDR1 is MDHEN and CDR2 is SYDVKM in the germline V gene. Trimming stripped 5 bases from V and 9 bases from J, with 17 bases between. Here the CDR3 reads CASSLPGLRLPQHF. CDR3 in DNA: TGTGCCAGCAGTCTCCCGGGACTTCGATTGCCCCAGCATTTT. The full variable domain, rest sourced from reference TRBV28 and TRBJ1-5, is DVKVTQSSRYLVKRTGEKVFLECVQDMDHENMFWYRQDPGLGLRLIYFSYDVKMKEKGDIPEGYSVSREKKERFSLILESASTNQTSMYLCASSLPGLRLPQHFGDGTRLSIL.

V usage is TRBV7-2 and J usage is TRBJ2-5; D possibly corresponds to TRBD2 (6 bases). Gene TRBJ2-7 matches the end of the DNA better, so the J call may be wrong. Germline V gene sequence: CDR1 SGHTA, CDR2 FQGNSA. The CDR3 has 14 residues. Here the CDR3 DNA reads TGTGCCAGCAGCTTAGCGCCGGGGGTTTACGAGCAGTACTTC. Protein: CASSLAPGVYEQYF.

The chain joins TRBV5-1 to TRBJ2-2, with D perhaps matching TRBD1 (5 bases). CDR1 and CDR2 from the germline V gene are SGHRS and YFSETQ. The CDR3 has 14 residues. V was clipped by 7 bases and J by 5 bases, with 15 bases between them. The CDR3: CASHLDRNTGELFF. CDR3 DNA: TGCGCCAGCCACCTTGACAGAAATACCGGGGAGCTGTTTTTT.

The V call is TRBV18, the J call TRBJ1-5; D remains ambiguous. Per germline, CDR1 KGHSH and CDR2 LQKENI. Deletions cut 3 bases from V and 4 bases from J, with 16 bases between. The CDR3 runs to 16 residues. CDR3 DNA: TGTGCCAGCTCACCGGGGTCGGGGAATCAGAATCAGCCCCAGCATTTT. It codes for CASSPGSGNQNQPQHF.

V gene TRBV9 combines with J gene TRBJ1-2; D gene uncertain. Deletions cut 0 bases from V and 2 bases from J, with 5 bases between. In germline, CDR1 is SGDLS, CDR2 YYNGEE. The CDR3 sequence is 13 residues long. The CDR3: CASSVGTNYGYTF. The CDR3 DNA reads TGTGCCAGCAGCGTAGGCACGAACTATGGCTACACCTTC. Full variable domain (remainder filled in from reference TRBV9 and TRBJ1-2): DSGVTQTPKHLITATGQRVTLRCSPRSGDLSVYWYQQSLDQGLQFLIQYYNGEERAKGNILERFSAQQFPDLHSELNLSSLELGDSALYFCASSVGTNYGYTFGSGTRLTVV.

The sample holds one count of this clone. The V and J genes are TRBV16 and TRBJ1-4, with a possible D match to TRBD1 (6 bases). Trimming left V 4 bases short and J 13 bases short, with 16 bases between. CDR3 length: 13 amino acids. Germline CDR1 and CDR2: KGHSY and FQNENV. The DNA of the CDR3 is TGTGCCAGCAGCCCCCCCCGGACAGTGGGACTGTTTTTT. Its translation is CASSPPRTVGLFF.

The genes are TRBV5-1 and TRBJ2-5; 7 nucleotides align to TRBD2. This CDR3 contains 14 residues. Germline V lookup: CDR1 SGHRS, CDR2 YFSETQ. Trimming removed 0 bases from V and 1 base from J; junction bases left unmatched: 0. CDR3 residues: CASSLGLAQETQYF. CDR3 sequence (DNA): TGCGCCAGCAGCTTGGGACTAGCCCAAGAGACCCAGTACTTC.

The CDR3: CSVVTGTGWDIQYF. The CDR3 DNA reads TGCAGCGTCGTGACCGGGACAGGGTGGGACATTCAGTACTTC. V usage is TRBV29-1 and J usage is TRBJ2-4; 9 positions agree with TRBD1. Germline assignment: CDR1 SQVTM and CDR2 ANQGSEA. CDR3 length: 14 amino acids. Trimming at V came to 6 bases and at J to 8 bases, leaving 11 bases not matched to a gene.